These 16 T cell receptor beta chains came from one sample sequenced in a study of Tregs in tolerant kidney transplant recipients (dated by TCRdb to the late 2010s). The time point label of this sample denotes: blood sample drawn before combined kidney and bone marrow transplant. To prepare the library, the immunoSEQ multiplex PCR assay was applied. TCRdb carries this immuneACCESS record with in-frame sequences only. Its versions omit some clonotypes, under half of them owing to an unresolved V gene in the studies checked, with the rest unexplained. The record for this sample contains about 48,000 clones. The ten largest account for around 0.88% of the sample. The sequencing used CD4+ T cells from blood, collected before the transplant. The receptors were gathered from a human donor who received a combined kidney and bone marrow transplant.

CDR3 bases read: TGTGCCAGCAGGACTAGCGGGAGCAGTGAG. It encodes CASRTSGSSE. The full-length CDR3 reads as CASRTSGSSEQFF. The chain links TRBV28 to TRBJ2-1; 12 bases are a match to TRBD2. The sequenced fragment ends 3 residues before the CDR3 boundary, so the rest is inferred from the germline J gene. The V segment lost 6 bases and the J segment 9 bases; nucleotides outside the gene matches: 3. CDR1 and CDR2 from the germline V gene are MDHEN and SYDVKM. The CDR3 is made up of 13 amino acids.

Note on this clone: The CDR3 end falls 3 residues outside the read, so it is completed with the germline J gene. The chain has TRBV7-3 and TRBJ2-3, with 7 nucleotides matching TRBD1. The CDR3 consists of 15 residues. Germline V CDR1 and CDR2: SGHTA, FQGTGA. V lost 5 bases to trimming and J lost 2 bases; unmatched junction nucleotides: 7. CDR3 DNA, as far as it was read: TGTGCCAGCAGCCCCAGACAGGGAAACACAGATACG. It translates to CASSPRQGNTDT. The entire CDR3 protein reads CASSPRQGNTDTQYF.

Remarks on this clone: The read gets to within 3 residues of the CDR3 end, and the germline J gene fills in the rest. The chain couples TRBV7-9 to TRBJ2-5; D perhaps matches TRBD1 (6 bases). V was clipped by 8 bases and J by 1 base, with 11 bases between them. Germline V gene sequence: CDR1 SEHNR, CDR2 FQNEAQ (reference sequence). The CDR3 has 13 amino acids. This chain's CDR3 is CASCKGVQETQYF. The CDR3 bases that were read are TGTGCCAGCTGTAAGGGGGTCCAAGAGACC.

A remark on this clone: The read is 3 residues too short to cover the CDR3 end, so that end is filled in from the germline J gene. The gene calls are TRBV5-1 and TRBJ2-3; 11 nucleotides match TRBD2. V lost 6 bases, J lost 0 bases, and 3 bases stayed unmatched. In germline, CDR1 is SGHRS, CDR2 YFSETQ. The CDR3 covers 15 residues. The DNA read from the CDR3 is TGCGCCAGCACCCTAGCGGGAGGAAGCACAGATACG. As protein: CASTLAGGSTDT. The whole CDR3 reads CASTLAGGSTDTQYF.

Of note for this clone: The sequenced fragment ends 3 residues before the CDR3 boundary, so the rest is inferred from the germline J gene. V is TRBV7-3 and J is TRBJ1-1; D might be TRBD1 (5 bases). Germline V gene data show CDR1 as SGHTA and CDR2 as FQGTGA. The CDR3 runs 13 residues. Trimming stripped 5 bases from V and 4 bases from J, with 11 bases between. The CDR3 bases that were read are TGTGCCAGCAGCCCCGACGGGGGCACTGAA. Translation gives CASSPDGGTE. The CDR3 in full is CASSPDGGTEAFF.

This CDR3 is CATSSRDRIYGYTF. The covered CDR3 bases are TGTGCCACCAGCAGTAGGGACAGGATCTATGGC. The chain employs TRBV15 and TRBJ1-2; 8 bases align to TRBD1. The CDR3 end falls 3 residues outside the read, so it is completed with the germline J gene. Germline CDR1 is LNHNV and CDR2 is YYDKDF (reference sequence). Trimming removed 3 bases from V and 4 bases from J; junction bases left unmatched: 4. This CDR3 has 14 amino acids.

About this clone itself: The observed sequence ends 3 residues before the CDR3 terminus, with the missing tail filled in from the germline J gene. This chain links TRBV29-1 with TRBJ1-4, with D maybe TRBD1 (5 bases). The CDR3 is made up of 12 amino acids. Germline CDR1 is SQVTM and CDR2 is ANQGSEA. The V and J ends lost 5 bases and 5 bases respectively, with 9 bases between them. The CDR3 loop is CSVIRGNEKLFF. The CDR3 bases that were read are TGCAGCGTTATCCGGGGGAATGAAAAA.

A word on this clone: The DNA ends 3 residues before the CDR3 does, and the rest of the CDR3 is filled in from the germline J gene. The gene calls are TRBV7-2 and TRBJ2-7; a weak D match, TRBD2 (6 bases). Trimming took 4 bases from V and 3 from J, leaving 10 bases between them. The germline CDR1 and CDR2 sequences are SGHTA and FQGNSA. This CDR3 is built from 13 residues. CDR3 DNA, as far as it was read: TGTGCCAGCAGCTCCACTAGCAACTACGAG. Translated, it gives CASSSTSNYE. The complete CDR3 reads CASSSTSNYEQYF. The complete variable domain, with remaining parts taken from reference TRBV7-2 and TRBJ2-7, reads GAGVSQSPSNKVTEKGKDVELRCDPISGHTALYWYRQSLGQGLEFLIYFQGNSAPDKSGLPSDRFSAERTGGSVSTLTIQRTQQEDSAVYLCASSSTSNYEQYFGPGTRLTVT.

As regards this clone: The CDR3 is cut off 3 residues early in the read; its end comes from the germline J gene. The J gene is TRBJ2-1, the V gene TRBV7-3; 9 bases fit TRBD2. The CDR3 totals 16 residues. Germline-derived CDR1 and CDR2 are SGHTA and FQGTGA. J was trimmed by 7 bases and V by 1 base; bases with no gene match: 8. The CDR3 reads CASSLRSTSGLNEQFF. The sequenced CDR3 bases are TGTGCCAGCAGCTTAAGGTCAACTAGCGGGTTGAATGAG.

As to this clone: Coverage ceases 3 residues before the CDR3 finishes, and the germline J gene fills in the end. The V call is TRBV2, the J call TRBJ1-1; 8 bases agree with TRBD1. The germline V gene encodes CDR1 SNHLY and CDR2 FYNNEI. The CDR3 sequence is 12 residues long. Partial CDR3 DNA: TGTGCCAGCTCATCGCAGGGGGCCGAA. It codes for CASSSQGAE. The CDR3 in full is CASSSQGAEAFF.

To note about this clone: The read is 3 residues too short to cover the CDR3 end, so that end is filled in from the germline J gene. V and J are TRBV5-1 and TRBJ2-6; 9 nucleotides align to TRBD1. Germline V lookup: CDR1 SGHRS, CDR2 YFSETQ. J gave up 0 bases and V 4 bases, and 5 bases lay outside the gene matches. This CDR3 spans 17 amino acids. CDR3 protein: CASSQTGGVSGANVLTF. Incomplete CDR3 DNA: TGCGCCAGCAGCCAGACAGGGGGAGTCTCTGGGGCCAACGTC.

Concerning this clone itself: The CDR3 end lies 3 residues beyond the end of the read and is filled in from the germline J gene. The rearrangement joins TRBV7-8 to TRBJ2-2; TRBD1 aligns across 11 bases. CDR1 and CDR2 (germline): SGHVS, FQNEAQ. The CDR3 totals 15 residues. J lost 2 bases, V lost 8 bases, and 4 bases had no gene match. This chain's CDR3 is CASAGQGVNTGELFF. The sequenced CDR3 bases are TGTGCCAGCGCGGGACAGGGGGTTAACACCGGGGAG.

Concerning this clone: The read finishes 3 residues shy of the CDR3 end, and the germline J gene is used to complete it. The chain has TRBV7-3 and TRBJ1-1, with 7 bases matching TRBD1. This CDR3 has 14 residues. The germline V gene encodes CDR1 SGHTA and CDR2 FQGTGA. After removal of 2 bases from V and 2 bases from J, the junction contained 2 bases not matched to a gene. CDR3 bases read: TGTGCCAGCAGCTTAGAGGGGGCCAACACTGAA. Its translation: CASSLEGANTE. In full, the CDR3 reads CASSLEGANTEAFF.

A note on this clone: The CDR3 end lies 3 residues beyond the end of the read and is filled in from the germline J gene. This chain uses TRBV20-1 with TRBJ2-2, with TRBD2 matching over 8 bases. J lost 3 bases, V lost 4 bases, and 7 bases had no gene match. The CDR3 is made up of 15 amino acids. CDR1 and CDR2 from the germline V gene are DFQATT and SNEGSKA (reference sequence). CDR3 in amino acids: CSATLAGRHTGELFF. The CDR3 DNA, read in part, is TGCAGTGCTACTTTAGCGGGGAGACACACCGGGGAG.

Concerning this clone: The read ends 3 residues before the CDR3 terminus; that terminus is restored from the germline J gene. The chain is built from TRBV30 and TRBJ1-4; D remains ambiguous. Trimming cost V 1 base and J 8 bases, with 8 bases left between them. CDR1 is GTSNPN, CDR2 SVGIG, per germline (reference sequence). This CDR3 comprises 12 residues. CDR3 sequence reads: CAWSETGEKLFF. CDR3 DNA (partial): TGTGCCTGGAGTGAGACGGGGGAAAAA.

Concerning this clone itself: The read ends 3 residues early relative to the CDR3; the germline J gene fills the gap. The chain couples TRBV20-1 to TRBJ2-5; 8 bases fit TRBD1. With 0 bases clipped from V and 5 bases from J, the junction kept 11 bases outside the gene matches. Germline V gene data show CDR1 as DFQATT and CDR2 as SNEGSKA (reference sequence). The CDR3 runs to 16 residues. The part of the CDR3 DNA that was read is TGCAGTGCTAGAGACGATGGGACAGGAACGGGGGAGACC. Its translation: CSARDDGTGTGET. The whole CDR3 reads CSARDDGTGTGETQYF.